These 16 T cell receptor beta chains were all obtained from the same sample, sequenced in a study of T cells after yellow fever vaccination. TCRdb re-analysed the 5' RACE reads in MiXCR, keeping a single row per CDR3 protein. In the table there are 150,000 to 200,000 distinct CDR3 sequences, approximately 10% of which are singletons. Sequenced material: CD8+ T cells sorted from PBMCs, taken 45 days after the yellow fever booster vaccination. The source is a man younger than 35 who received the YFV17D yellow fever vaccine.

The chain links TRBV19 to TRBJ2-7; 9 nucleotides line up with TRBD1. Looked up from germline, CDR1 is LNHDA and CDR2 is SQIVND (reference sequence). This CDR3 contains 14 residues. Trimming cost V 4 bases and J 3 bases; bases outside gene matches: 4. The CDR3 DNA sequence: TGTGCCAGTAGTACCGGGACAGGGCTCTACGAGCAGTACTTC. It is translated as CASSTGTGLYEQYF.

This clonotype turned up a few times. This chain joins TRBV9 and TRBJ2-3, with 9 positions matching TRBD1. With V trimmed by 0 bases and J by 0 bases, 8 bases remained unmatched. Germline values: CDR1 SGDLS, CDR2 YYNGEE. The CDR3 runs 18 residues. The CDR3 protein is CASSVGTGVRPSTDTQYF. In DNA form, the CDR3 reads TGTGCCAGCAGCGTAGGGACAGGGGTCCGACCTAGCACAGATACGCAGTATTTT.

The rearrangement joins TRBV19 to TRBJ1-1; TRBD1 agrees at 8 bases. This CDR3 has 16 residues. The V gene end was trimmed by 11 bases and the J gene end by 0 bases; junction bases not matched to a gene: 14. The germline gives CDR1 LNHDA, CDR2 SQIVND (reference sequence). The chain's CDR3 is CACIQGTGDVNTEAFF. CDR3 nucleotides: TGTGCCTGCATACAAGGGACAGGAGATGTGAACACTGAAGCTTTCTTT.

The chain recombines TRBV19 with TRBJ1-2; D is ambiguous. The ends were cut back, 3 bases at V and 3 bases at J, with 20 bases in the middle. CDR3 length: 17 residues. CDR1 and CDR2 (germline): LNHDA, SQIVND (reference sequence). The CDR3 sequence: CASSIPRTLVVDYGYTF. The DNA of the CDR3 is TGTGCCAGTAGTATTCCCCGGACGCTGGTGGTAGACTATGGCTACACCTTC. Drawing the rest from reference TRBV19 and TRBJ1-2, the complete variable domain is DGGITQSPKYLFRKEGQNVTLSCEQNLNHDAMYWYRQDPGQGLRLIYYSQIVNDFQKGDIAEGYSVSREKKESFPLTVTSAQKNPTAFYLCASSIPRTLVVDYGYTFGSGTRLTVV.

V is TRBV4-3 and J is TRBJ1-2; the D gene is possibly TRBD1 (5 bases). The CDR3 contains 14 residues. V dropped 0 bases and J dropped 7 bases, with 12 bases sitting between them. The germline CDR1 and CDR2 sequences are LGHNA and YSLEER. The CDR3 protein is CASSQEGGAGGYTF. The CDR3 DNA follows: TGCGCCAGCAGCCAAGAAGGAGGGGCGGGTGGCTACACCTTC.

The V call is TRBV9, the J call TRBJ2-1, with 7 bases identical to TRBD2. The germline CDR1 and CDR2 sequences are SGDLS and YYNGEE. After removal of 1 base from V and 3 bases from J, the junction contained 4 bases not matched to a gene. This CDR3 spans 15 amino acids. CDR3 residues: CASSVRGGDYNEQFF. Here the CDR3 DNA reads TGTGCCAGCAGCGTACGCGGGGGAGACTACAATGAGCAGTTCTTC.

The V call is TRBV3-1, the J call TRBJ2-7; D ambiguous. Germline V gene sequence: CDR1 LGHDT, CDR2 YNNKEL (reference sequence). This CDR3 contains 13 residues. V gave up 6 bases and J gave up 3 bases, with 12 bases separating them. In DNA, the CDR3 is TGTGCCAGCAGTCTTGGATCAAACTACGAGCAGTACGTC. It specifies CASSLGSNYEQYV.

This clonotype was observed a few times. This chain joins TRBV7-9 and TRBJ1-6, with D uncertain. Germline values: CDR1 SEHNR, CDR2 FQNEAQ (reference sequence). Trimming shortened V by 5 bases and J by 0 bases, and 8 bases separated the two germline ends. The CDR3 runs to 15 residues. The CDR3 region has the DNA TGTGCCAGCAGCCCGGAGAGCTCCTATAATTCACCCCTCCACTTT. Translated: CASSPESSYNSPLHF.

This clonotype was seen more than once but under ten times. The J gene is TRBJ2-1, the V gene TRBV4-3; maybe TRBD1 (5 bases). This CDR3 is 14 amino acids long. Germline V gene data show CDR1 as LGHNA and CDR2 as YSLEER. V was shortened by 3 bases and J by 5 bases, with 11 bases between the two germline ends. CDR3 nucleotides: TGCGCCAGCAGCCAGCTCAGGGTCAACAATGAGCAGTTCTTC. Encoded protein: CASSQLRVNNEQFF.

The table lists this clonotype with a few counts. The chain recombines TRBV5-1 with TRBJ2-1; the D gene is possibly TRBD2 (6 bases). Germline-derived CDR1 and CDR2 are SGHRS and YFSETQ. V gave up 2 bases and J gave up 2 bases, with 14 bases separating them. The CDR3 consists of 16 residues. As DNA, the CDR3 is TGCGCCAGCAGCTTCGGGAAGGCGGGACCCTACAATGAGCAGTTCTTC. It yields the protein CASSFGKAGPYNEQFF.

The chain couples TRBV2 to TRBJ2-7, with no clear D. Germline-derived CDR1 and CDR2 are SNHLY and FYNNEI. The CDR3 is 13 residues long. CDR3 coding DNA: TGTGCCAGCAGCGAAGGAAACTCCTACGAGCAGTACGTC. It yields the protein CASSEGNSYEQYV.

This chain joins TRBV15 and TRBJ2-7, with D perhaps matching TRBD1 (6 bases). With 5 bases removed from V and 2 bases from J, the gap between germline ends came to 16 bases. The CDR3 is 15 amino acids. Per the germline V gene, CDR1 is LNHNV and CDR2 is YYDKDF (reference sequence). The CDR3 is CATSGQRGPAYEQYV. The DNA of the CDR3 is TGTGCCACCAGCGGACAGAGGGGCCCTGCCTACGAGCAGTACGTC.

This chain links TRBV6-5 with TRBJ2-3; 9 bases match TRBD2. This CDR3 is 15 amino acids long. J gave up 6 bases and V 7 bases, and 11 bases lay outside the gene matches. CDR1 and CDR2 from the germline V gene are MNHEY and SVGAGI. The CDR3 is CASTGIAGVRDTQYF. Written as DNA, the CDR3 is TGTGCCAGCACTGGAATAGCGGGGGTGAGGGATACGCAGTATTTT.

CDR3 amino acids: CASSKKRVFSGTDTQYF. DNA of the CDR3: TGTGCCAGCAGCAAAAAGAGGGTCTTCTCCGGCACAGATACGCAGTATTTT. This chain connects TRBV21-1 to TRBJ2-3; no check of the table's D call, TRBD2, against the DNA was made. TRBV21-1 is noted as a pseudogene. CDR3 length: 17 residues.

V gene TRBV27 combines with J gene TRBJ1-5; D gene ambiguous. V lost 0 bases to trimming and J lost 3 bases, with 9 bases between them. CDR1 and CDR2 from the germline V gene are MNHEY and SMNVEV (reference sequence). The CDR3 length is 15 residues. The CDR3 reads CASSLSGLDNQPQHF. In DNA, the CDR3 is TGTGCCAGCAGTTTATCCGGGTTGGACAATCAGCCCCAGCATTTT.

V and J are TRBV7-9 and TRBJ2-5; TRBD2 aligns across 8 bases. Germline assignment: CDR1 SEHNR and CDR2 FQNEAQ (reference sequence). This CDR3 spans 16 amino acids. The J segment lost 2 bases and the V segment lost 5 bases, leaving 10 bases of the junction unmatched. The CDR3 region is CASSLSATSAQETQYF. For the CDR3, the DNA is TGTGCCAGCAGCCTCTCGGCGACTAGCGCACAAGAGACCCAGTACTTC.